This T cell receptor (beta chain) was captured in a study of PD-1 blockade in classical Hodgkin lymphoma (dated by TCRdb to between 2020 and 2021). Some background on the complete study: Nivolumab dosing was 3 mg/kg intravenously every 2 weeks, continuing until either disease progression or unacceptable toxicity. The study used TCR beta sequencing and CyTOF to define a peripheral blood immune signature of response to PD-1 blockade in classical Hodgkin lymphoma. On the study overall, not on this receptor specifically: Patients starting nivolumab less than 1 year after ASCT had lower diversity and were excluded from later analyses to avoid confounding by immune reconstitution. Only a single clinical trial cohort was studied, and what caused the repertoire differences, possibly disease activity or prior therapy, remained undefined. By C4D1, a significant rise was seen in CD4+ TCR diversity but not in CD8+ TCR diversity (p=0.0027 vs p=0.16), and the rise was most apparent among complete responders (p=0.02). Baseline TCR diversity was reported as lower in newly diagnosed patients than in healthy donors, and lower still in relapsed/refractory patients. Among trial patients, those achieving complete response had baseline diversity similar to that of newly diagnosed patients, while diversity was significantly lower in partial responders and progressors.

In the case of this clone: Its target antigen remains unknown. One junction end disagrees with the germline gene, perhaps due to a read error. This sample also contains other DNA sequences that code for the same CDR3.

The sample's time point label, decoded: cycle 2 day 1 (C2D1) of nivolumab. Relapse after autologous stem cell transplantation had occurred in all trial patients, and cohorts A, B and C were distinguished by prior brentuximab vedotin exposure. The trial cohort was composed of around 60 patients with relapsed/refractory classical Hodgkin lymphoma, for whom complete response, partial response or progressive disease was recorded as best overall response. In the multi-cohort phase II CheckMate 205 trial, trial patients received single-agent nivolumab. An independent review committee assessed best overall response by applying the 2007 International Working Group response criteria. Trial PBMCs were collected just before the start of nivolumab (C1D1) and during therapy at cycle 2 day 1 and cycle 4 day 1. Peripheral blood was collected in 8 mL Vacutainer Cell Preparation Tubes, from which PBMCs were isolated by centrifugation and then cryopreserved.

The Qiagen DNeasy kit was used to extract genomic DNA from unsorted PBMCs and from the negatively selected CD4+ and CD8+ fractions. Using primers that anneal to V and J segments, immunoSEQ multiplex PCR amplified the TCR beta CDR3 regions. A synthetic immune receptor repertoire was used to minimize amplification bias, and remaining bias was computationally removed after sequencing. The original pipeline was this. Custom Python scripts were used to quantify repertoire diversity as the Shannon entropy index. Unsorted, CD4+ and CD8+ repertoires were analyzed separately, except for combined analyses in which CD4+ and CD8+ sequences were merged in silico. A clone counted as expanded when the clone's frequency after treatment rose at least 2-fold relative to C1D1, and clones undetected at baseline were given a pseudocount of 0.5. Singleton clones were defined as clones with 0 or 1 copy at C1D1, and non-singleton clones were defined as clones with 2 or more copies. By matching protein sequences in sorted samples from the same patient, clones expanded in unsorted samples were annotated as CD4+, CD8+ or unknown. Diversity changes from C1D1 to C4D1 were tested in paired samples using Wilcoxon tests. TCRdb re-hosts the immuneACCESS table, in-frame sequences only. Its copies lack some clones; in the studies checked, an unresolved V gene accounts for under half of them, and the cause for the rest is not known. D and trimming come from the DNA, and the V and J calls and clone size come from that table. Within this sample are fewer than 30,000 clones, with just under 80% of them counted one time only. The top ten hold 35% to 45% of the sample.

The CDR3 contains 14 residues, cysteine and phenylalanine counted. Here the CDR3 DNA is all that survives: 42 bases in frame from base 1. Taken from the germline V gene, the CDR1 and CDR2 loops are SNHLY and FYNNEI. Source: peripheral blood mononuclear cells (PBMCs), taken before the second cycle of nivolumab. The chain joins TRBV2 to TRBJ1-3; too little of a D gene remains to name it. This clonotype was sampled from a human donor with classical Hodgkin lymphoma. The DNA reads as follows: TGCGCCAGCAGTGGACGAGTGCAAGGAAACACCATATATTTT. Its translation is CASSGRVQGNTIYF.